This entry lists 23 T cell receptor beta chains sequenced from one sample in a study of metastatic and nonmetastatic thyroid tumors. Thyroid surgery was preceded by no treatment in any patient. TCRdb re-called the PCR reads via MiXCR. The table includes 14,000 to 15,000 clones, around 23% detected once. The sequencing sample was made of tumor tissue. These receptors came from a female donor with papillary thyroid cancer or a benign thyroid nodule (not recorded which). Some clones in this sample may be carry-over from other donors' samples.

Concerning this clone itself: The final CDR3 position lacks the conserved phenylalanine or tryptophan, pointing to a likely read error. The CDR3: CASILWGLAGVEQFL. As DNA, the CDR3 is TGTGCCAGCATCTTATGGGGACTAGCGGGAGTTGAGCAGTTCCTC. The chain couples TRBV11-2 to TRBJ2-1; TRBD2 aligns across 14 bases. Per the germline V gene, CDR1 is SGHAT and CDR2 is FQNNGV. This CDR3 is 15 amino acids long.

The J gene is TRBJ2-7, the V gene TRBV20-1; TRBD2 might be the D (6 bases). The CDR3 contains 14 residues. Germline V gene data show CDR1 as DFQATT and CDR2 as SNEGSKA (reference sequence). Trimming shortened V by 5 bases and J by 5 bases, and 19 bases separated the two germline ends. CDR3 region: CSALAGTGANEQYF. The CDR3 nucleotides are TGCAGTGCTCTGGCCGGGACTGGGGCCAACGAGCAGTACTTC.

This clone came up a few times. The rearrangement links TRBV7-8 to TRBJ1-4; D perhaps matches TRBD1 (6 bases). The CDR3 runs to 15 residues. The germline gives CDR1 SGHVS, CDR2 FQNEAQ. The ends were cut back, 4 bases at V and 4 bases at J, with 13 bases in the middle. The chain's CDR3 is CASSWGTSNNEKLFF. CDR3 sequence (DNA): TGTGCCAGCAGCTGGGGGACAAGTAATAATGAAAAACTGTTTTTT.

This clone was observed many times. CDR3: CASSLDPSGRRNEQFF. CDR3 sequence (DNA): TGTGCCAGCAGCTTAGACCCCAGCGGGAGAAGGAATGAGCAGTTCTTC. The chain uses TRBV7-6 and TRBJ2-1; 8 bases match TRBD2. Germline CDR1 and CDR2: SGHVS and FNYEAQ. The length of the CDR3 is 16 residues. With 1 base clipped from V and 7 bases from J, the junction kept 9 bases outside the gene matches.

This clone was found many times. The chain links TRBV5-5 to TRBJ2-5; D might be TRBD2 (7 bases). CDR1 SGHKS and CDR2 YYEKEE come from the germline V gene (reference sequence). V dropped 6 bases and J dropped 7 bases, with 25 bases sitting between them. This CDR3 is built from 16 residues. DNA for the CDR3: TGTGCCAGCACCCCCCGGTTTGCGGGGGCTCGTGGGACCCAGTACTTC. This gives the protein CASTPRFAGARGTQYF. The full variable domain, its missing parts supplied by reference TRBV5-5 and TRBJ2-5, is DAGVTQSPTHLIKTRGQQVTLRCSPISGHKSVSWYQQVLGQGPQFIFQYYEKEERGRGNFPDRFSARQFPNYSSELNVNALLLGDSALYLCASTPRFAGARGTQYFGPGTRLLVL.

This clone was counted only a few times. The CDR3 loop is CASRETVDYSNQPQHF. The DNA for the CDR3 is TGTGCCAGCAGGGAGACAGTGGACTATAGCAATCAGCCCCAGCATTTT. The chain uses TRBV6-1 and TRBJ1-5; D is possibly TRBD1 (5 bases). The CDR3 loop spans 16 amino acids. Germline assignment: CDR1 MNHNS and CDR2 SASEGT. Trimming removed 6 bases at V and 0 bases at J, with 15 bases between.

At least ten counts were recorded for this clone. This chain connects TRBV9 to TRBJ2-5; TRBD1 is a possible D gene (5 bases). Germline V lookup: CDR1 SGDLS, CDR2 YYNGEE. This CDR3 is 14 amino acids long. V was clipped by 0 bases and J by 2 bases, with 8 bases between them. This CDR3 is CASSVGQPQETQYF. CDR3 DNA sequence: TGTGCCAGCAGCGTAGGACAGCCTCAAGAGACCCAGTACTTC. Using reference TRBV9 and TRBJ2-5 for the parts outside the CDR3, the full variable domain is DSGVTQTPKHLITATGQRVTLRCSPRSGDLSVYWYQQSLDQGLQFLIQYYNGEERAKGNILERFSAQQFPDLHSELNLSSLELGDSALYFCASSVGQPQETQYFGPGTRLLVL.

This clone was detected many times. The genes are TRBV7-9 and TRBJ2-1; possibly TRBD2 for D (6 bases). Germline lookup yields CDR1 SEHNR and CDR2 FQNEAQ (reference sequence). This CDR3 has 15 amino acids. The V gene lost 5 bases and the J gene lost 2 bases, with 13 bases spanning the gap. DNA for the CDR3: TGTGCCAGCAGCCTTAGCGGTCCTCCCTACAATGAGCAGTTCTTC. The encoded protein is CASSLSGPPYNEQFF.

Details on this clone: Germline and junction disagree at one end, which may indicate a read error. The CDR3 sequence: CSARGGGNTGNTWELFF. In DNA form, the CDR3 reads TGCAGTGCTAGAGGGGGGGGGAATACAGGCAACACCTGGGAGCTGTTTTTT. The J gene is TRBJ2-2, the V gene TRBV20-1; 7 nucleotides line up with TRBD2. Germline CDR1 is DFQATT and CDR2 is SNEGSKA (reference sequence). The CDR3 extends over 17 amino acids.

This clone was recorded once. This rearrangement joins TRBV5-1 to TRBJ2-6; weak D call: TRBD1 (5 bases). The CDR3 covers 16 residues. Trimming removed 6 bases at V and 3 bases at J, with 16 bases between. Germline values: CDR1 SGHRS, CDR2 YFSETQ. CDR3 in amino acids: CASISGHSSGANVLTF. The CDR3 coding sequence is TGCGCCAGCATCTCCGGACACTCGAGTGGGGCCAACGTCCTGACTTTC.

This clone is labeled medium-sized. V and J are TRBV25-1 and TRBJ1-2, with D possibly being TRBD1 (5 bases). CDR1 is MGHDK, CDR2 SYGVNS, per germline. The CDR3 covers 12 residues. Between the trimmed V and J ends, which lost 6 bases and 8 bases, there was a span of 13 bases. CDR3 nucleotide sequence: TGTGCCAGCAGCGGCAGGGTTGGGGGCTACACCTTC. Residues: CASSGRVGGYTF.

CDR3 region: CASSQSGIYNEQFF. In nucleotides, the CDR3 is TGTGCCAGCAGCCAGTCAGGGATCTACAATGAGCAGTTCTTC. V gene TRBV3-1 combines with J gene TRBJ2-1, with D possibly TRBD1 on 5 matching bases. The germline V and J ends were trimmed by 3 bases and 3 bases, with 9 bases remaining between them. Germline CDR1 is LGHDT and CDR2 is YNNKEL (reference sequence). The CDR3 length is 14 residues.

This clone came up many times. The V and J genes are TRBV10-3 and TRBJ2-2; D is ambiguous. Germline values: CDR1 ENHRY, CDR2 SYGVKD. The CDR3 is 14 residues long. Trimming cost V 5 bases and J 3 bases, with 10 bases left between them. CDR3 sequence: CAISPTGYTGELFF. CDR3 nucleotides: TGTGCCATCAGTCCGACCGGCTACACCGGGGAGCTGTTTTTT.

This clone was seen at least ten times. This chain uses TRBV19 with TRBJ2-1; the D is unclear. Germline V gene lookup returns CDR1 LNHDA and CDR2 SQIVND (reference sequence). This CDR3 region has 16 residues. V was shortened by 2 bases and J by 6 bases, with 17 bases between the two germline ends. The CDR3 coding sequence is TGTGCCAGTAGTATAATAGGGCTAAGCCTCAGCAATGAGCAGTTCTTC. Translation: CASSIIGLSLSNEQFF.

This clone was seen only a few times. The junction departs from the called germline gene at one end, perhaps through a read error. V and J are TRBV6-1 and TRBJ1-6; D ambiguous. Germline V gene data show CDR1 as MNHNS and CDR2 as SASEGT. The CDR3 runs to 14 residues. As DNA, the CDR3 is TGTGCCAGCAGTGCCAACTCATATAATTCAACCCTCCACTTT. As protein: CASSANSYNSTLHF.

This clone was observed at least ten times. This sequence joins TRBV10-2 and TRBJ1-3; D is ambiguous. CDR1 and CDR2 (germline): WSHSY, SAAADI. This CDR3 region has 11 residues. V lost 3 bases, J lost 5 bases, and 2 bases lay in between. The CDR3 DNA reads as TGCGCCAGCAGTGACCGAAACACCATATATTTT. Protein sequence: CASSDRNTIYF.

This clone turned up a few times. V is TRBV11-2 and J is TRBJ2-1; D remains unclear. Germline V lookup: CDR1 SGHAT, CDR2 FQNNGV. This CDR3 spans 16 amino acids. Trimming left V 5 bases short and J 5 bases short, with 19 bases between. As DNA, the CDR3 is TGTGCCAGCAGCCTCCAGTCTCAAGTGGGGAACAATGAGCAGTTCTTC. This translates into CASSLQSQVGNNEQFF.

V usage is TRBV5-1 and J usage is TRBJ2-1, with a weak D call TRBD2 (6 bases). Germline CDR1 reads SGHRS; CDR2 reads YFSETQ. The CDR3 is 14 residues long. The V gene lost 2 bases and the J gene lost 7 bases, with 13 bases spanning the gap. The CDR3 reads CASSFGGSQNEQFF. As DNA, the CDR3 is TGCGCCAGCAGCTTTGGGGGGAGCCAAAATGAGCAGTTCTTC.

This clone was observed a few times. In DNA, the CDR3 is TGTGCCAGCAGTCCAAATGACTATGGCTACACCTTC. Encoded protein: CASSPNDYGYTF. V is TRBV6-1 and J is TRBJ1-2; D not certain. The CDR3 runs 12 residues. Germline CDR1 and CDR2: MNHNS and SASEGT. Trimming pared 5 bases from V and 3 bases from J, leaving 7 bases between.

This clone was detected many times. This sequence joins TRBV28 and TRBJ1-5, with a possible D match to TRBD1 (6 bases). V lost 3 bases, J lost 6 bases, and 15 bases lay in between. CDR1 is MDHEN and CDR2 is SYDVKM in the germline V gene. The CDR3 totals 15 residues. The CDR3 DNA reads TGTGCCAGCAGTTTGCCCAACAGGGTGGGTCAGCCCCAGCATTTT. It specifies CASSLPNRVGQPQHF.

This chain links TRBV19 with TRBJ2-2, with TRBD1 identical over 9 bases. CDR3 size: 13 residues. Germline CDR1 and CDR2: LNHDA and SQIVND (reference sequence). V shed 8 bases and J 3 bases; nucleotides not matched to a gene: 1. CDR3: CASDRGYTGELFF. DNA of the CDR3: TGTGCCAGTGACAGGGGGTACACCGGGGAGCTGTTTTTT.

The chain has TRBV5-3 and TRBJ2-5; 7 bases are shared with TRBD2. TRBV5-3 is an ORF, with its function uncertain. The CDR3 runs 13 residues. The V gene end was trimmed by 8 bases and the J gene end by 3 bases; junction bases not matched to a gene: 7. The chain's CDR3 is CASSPGTKETQYF. In nucleotides, the CDR3 is TGTGCCAGCAGCCCAGGGACTAAAGAGACCCAGTACTTC.

CDR3 nucleotides: TGTGCCAGCAGCCGTCTTGCAGGGCGCGGCTATGGCTACACCTTC. Translating it yields CASSRLAGRGYGYTF. V and J are TRBV7-2 and TRBJ1-2; TRBD1 is a possible D gene (5 bases). V lost 5 bases to trimming and J lost 4 bases, with 17 bases between them. Germline V gives CDR1 SGHTA, CDR2 FQGNSA. The CDR3 loop spans 15 amino acids.